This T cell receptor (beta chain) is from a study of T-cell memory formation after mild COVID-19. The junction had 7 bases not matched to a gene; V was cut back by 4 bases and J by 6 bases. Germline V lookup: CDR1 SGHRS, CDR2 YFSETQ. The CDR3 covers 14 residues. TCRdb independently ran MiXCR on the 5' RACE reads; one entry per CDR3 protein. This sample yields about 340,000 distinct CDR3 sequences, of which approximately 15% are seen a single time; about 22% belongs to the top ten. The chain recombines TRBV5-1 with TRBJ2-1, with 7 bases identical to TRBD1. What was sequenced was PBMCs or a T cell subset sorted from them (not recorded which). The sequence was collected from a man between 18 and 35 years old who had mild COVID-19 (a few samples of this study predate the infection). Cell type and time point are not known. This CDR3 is CASSPTTGPNEQFF. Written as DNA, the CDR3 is TGCGCCAGCAGCCCGACGACAGGGCCCAATGAGCAGTTCTTC.